This TCR beta chain was recorded in a study of beta chain features in type 1 diabetes (dated by TCRdb to 2016 to 2019). Concerning the study at large: Patients and healthy donors did not differ in mean age, gender distribution, total cell number or subset yield. A total of roughly 99,000,000 sorted cells were examined across all samples, and the number of cells per subset was strongly correlated with RNA yield. Regulatory and stem cell-like memory subsets were obtained from only 8 patients and roughly 8 healthy donors, while naive and central memory subsets were obtained from all 30 or so donors. The study compared TCRB repertoires of sorted circulating CD4+ T cell subsets between recently diagnosed type 1 diabetes patients and matched healthy donors.

Details on this clone: What this receptor recognizes is not known. One base away there is no much larger clone; base qualities are not given.

The High Capacity cDNA Reverse Transcription Kit was used to reverse transcribe all of the isolated RNA, meaning that expressed TCRB transcripts were what got sequenced. Naive, central memory and regulatory T cell samples underwent deep immunoSEQ sequencing, averaging roughly 3.3 million total reads per sample. Sorted cells were lysed in RLT buffer, and RNA was extracted using DNase-treated RNeasy Micro or Mini kits according to cell number. Each cell subset was processed on its own to prevent cross-contamination, while patient and healthy donor samples were processed together. The immunoSEQ multiplex PCR was used to amplify TCRB sequences from cDNA, yielding 87-bp fragments that span the CDR3 region. Sequencing of the amplicons was done on the Illumina HiSeq platform. The authors processed their data as follows. Synthetic template baselines were used to correct PCR bias computationally, reads within Hamming distance 2 were collapsed, and singletons that could not be merged were discarded. Reads were aligned to IMGT to assign V, D and J genes, CDR3 length, and insertions or deletions at six rearrangement sites. Within each subset, clonotype counts were normalized to sorted cell number, after which true diversity and Gini coefficients were computed with the tcR R package. The overlap coefficient, calculated on TCRB nucleotide sequences, was used to quantify repertoire sharing. Out-of-frame TCRB sequences from naive cells were analyzed to stand in for the pre-selection repertoire. Imported from immuneACCESS, the table was reduced by TCRdb to in-frame sequences with V and J called. These copies leave out some clones; in studies compared against another copy, an unresolved V gene accounts for under half, and the cause of the remainder is not known. Clone size and the V and J calls come from that table; the DNA yielded D and trimming. In this sample the table shows under 400,000 clones, around a fifth of which occur a single time. The ten largest clonotypes hold about 0.045% of the sample.

Each donor gave one peripheral blood draw, averaging around 0.11 L, which was collected into heparinised tubes. A BD FACSAria II was used to sort naive, central memory, regulatory and stem cell-like memory CD4+ T cells with a panel that included CD45RO, CCR7, CD25, CD127, CD95 and CD27. A purity above 98% was achieved for all sorted populations. PBMCs were separated immediately by Lymphoprep density gradient centrifugation and were stained directly, without being cultured. So that batch effects would be minimized, each experiment stained and sorted samples in pairs, pairing one healthy donor with one patient. The research as a whole found: Patients with type 1 diabetes made fewer insertions and deleted more nucleotides at VDJ recombination sites, implying thymic rearrangement abnormalities. Type 1 diabetes patients showed a moderate but significant shortening of TCRB CDR3 length in all four CD4+ subsets. Because small numbers of individuals were included in the HLA sub-analyses, any influence of HLA type on TCRB rearrangement was left unresolved. The naive, central memory and regulatory TCRB repertoires appeared to resemble one another more closely among patients than among healthy donors. PCR might favor shorter templates, but patient and control samples were amplified and corrected together, so any skew would affect both groups equally. Because cDNA was sequenced instead of genomic DNA, highly expressing activated cells could be over-represented, though the groups showed no difference in activation or CD3 levels.

V is shortened by 4 bases, J by 4 bases, and the region joining them spans 10 bases. CDR1 and CDR2, looked up from the germline V gene, are MRHNA and SNTAGT. The CDR3 holds 13 amino acids from the cysteine to the phenylalanine. Only the CDR3 DNA is retained, 39 bases long and in frame from the first base. The sequence joins TRBV6-4 to TRBJ1-1; possibly the D gene is TRBD1, per 6 matching bases. The sample was naive CD4+ T cells from blood. In light of the paper, this sample's cell subset or site label describes: true naive CD4+ T cells. This clonotype was sampled from a woman under 30 in good health. For the CDR3, the sequence is CASSVRGGTEAFF. Here is the DNA: TGTGCCAGCAGTGTGAGGGGGGGCACTGAAGCTTTCTTT.